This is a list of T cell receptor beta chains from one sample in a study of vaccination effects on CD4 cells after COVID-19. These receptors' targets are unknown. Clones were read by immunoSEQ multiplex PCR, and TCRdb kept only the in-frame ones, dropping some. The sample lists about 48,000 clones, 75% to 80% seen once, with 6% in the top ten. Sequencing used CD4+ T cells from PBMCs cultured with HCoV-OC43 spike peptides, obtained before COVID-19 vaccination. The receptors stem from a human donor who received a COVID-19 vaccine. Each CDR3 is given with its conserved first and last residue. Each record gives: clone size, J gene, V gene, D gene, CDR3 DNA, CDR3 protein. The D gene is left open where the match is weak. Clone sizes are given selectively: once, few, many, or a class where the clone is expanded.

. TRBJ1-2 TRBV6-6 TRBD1 TGTGCCAGCAGCTCGCCTTGGACAGGGGGCCTTCGGGAGTACTATGGCTACACCTTC CASSSPWTGGLREYYGYTF
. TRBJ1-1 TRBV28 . TGTGCCAGCAGTCCCCGCCCGAGACAAGTTGAAGCTTTCTTT CASSPRPRQVEAFF
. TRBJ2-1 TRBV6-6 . TGTGCCAGCAGCCCTACAGGGCGATCGAACAATGAGCAGTTCTTC CASSPTGRSNNEQFF
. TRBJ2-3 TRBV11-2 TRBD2 TGTGCCAGCAGCTTAGGACTAGCGGGGGGGAGCACAGATACGCAGTATTTT CASSLGLAGGSTDTQYF
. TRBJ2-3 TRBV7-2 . TGTGCCAGCAGCTTGATCCAGGATACGCAGTATTTT CASSLIQDTQYF
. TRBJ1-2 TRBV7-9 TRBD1 TGTGCCAGCAGCTTAGAAGGGGGCGCGGTTGGCTACACCTTC CASSLEGGAVGYTF
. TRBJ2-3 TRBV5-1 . TGCGCCAGCAGCTTTGAAGGTTCACCTAGCACAGATACGCAGTATTTT CASSFEGSPSTDTQYF
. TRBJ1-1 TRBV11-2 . TGTGCCAGCAGCTTTCAGGTGAAGATGGCTTTCTTT CASSFQVKMAFF
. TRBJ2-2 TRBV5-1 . TGCGCCAGCAGCTTGGGACAGCTTAACACCGGGGAGCTGTTTTTT CASSLGQLNTGELFF
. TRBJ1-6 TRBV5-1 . TGCGCCAGCAGCTTGGCCGGGTGGGGATCACCCCTCCACTTT CASSLAGWGSPLHF
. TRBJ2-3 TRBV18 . TGTGCCAGCTCAGTACAACCAAGCACAGATACGCAGTATTTT CASSVQPSTDTQYF
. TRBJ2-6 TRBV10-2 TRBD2 TGCGCCAGCACCCTAGCGGGGACCTCTGGGGCCAACGTCCTGACTTTC CASTLAGTSGANVLTF
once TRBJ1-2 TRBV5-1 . TGCGCCAGCAGCTTGGGGGACTCTAACTATGGCTACACCTTC CASSLGDSNYGYTF
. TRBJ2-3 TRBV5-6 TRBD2 TGTGCCAGCAGCTCACGGACTAGCGGCACAGATACGCAGTATTTT CASSSRTSGTDTQYF
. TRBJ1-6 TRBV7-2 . TGTGCCAGCAGCTTATCGGCAGGAACTAATTCACCCCTCCACTTT CASSLSAGTNSPLHF
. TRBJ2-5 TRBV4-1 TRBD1 TGCGCCAGCAGCCAGCTGTCTTTGGGACAGGGGACCCAAGAGACCCAGTACTTC CASSQLSLGQGTQETQYF
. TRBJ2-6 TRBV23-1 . TGCGCCAGCAGTCAATCGTTAGGAACTGGGGCCAACGTCCTGACTTTC CASSQSLGTGANVLTF
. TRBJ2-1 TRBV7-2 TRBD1 TGTGCCAGCAGCCATCGGACAGGGGATCCCTACTACAATGAGCAGTTCTTC CASSHRTGDPYYNEQFF
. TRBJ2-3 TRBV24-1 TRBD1 TGTGCCACCAGTGCCCTGGACAGGGAGGATACGCAGTATTTT CATSALDREDTQYF
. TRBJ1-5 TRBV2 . TGTGCCAGCAGTGAATGGTCGGGGTATAGCAATCAGCCCCAGCATTTT CASSEWSGYSNQPQHF
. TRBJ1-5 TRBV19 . TGTGCCACTTCTGAATCCGGGACAATTAATCAGCCCCAGCATTTT CATSESGTINQPQHF
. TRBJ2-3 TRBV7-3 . TGTGCCAGCAGCCCAACTGGGGCTAGCACCACAGATACGCAGTATTTT CASSPTGASTTDTQYF
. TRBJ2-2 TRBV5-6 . TGTGCCAGCAGCTTTTACGGGGAGGTCGGGGAGCTGTTTTTT CASSFYGEVGELFF
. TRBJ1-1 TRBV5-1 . TGCGCCAGCAGCTTGATACCAGTCGTGAACACTGAAGCTTTCTTT CASSLIPVVNTEAFF
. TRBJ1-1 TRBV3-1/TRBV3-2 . TGTGCCAGCAGCCAAGCACAGTCAGGGTTTGGAGCTTTCTTT CASSQAQSGFGAFF
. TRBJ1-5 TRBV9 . TGTGCCAGCAGCGGGACAGCTACCAATCAGCCCCAGCATTTT CASSGTATNQPQHF
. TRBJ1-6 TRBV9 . TGTGCCAGCAGCGTAGATGTCCCGGGGAATTCACCCCTCCACTTT CASSVDVPGNSPLHF
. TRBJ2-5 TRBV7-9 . TGTGCCAGCAGCTTGAGTATCCGAGAGACCCAGTACTTC CASSLSIRETQYF
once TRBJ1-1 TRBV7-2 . TGTGCCAGCAGCCCCGGCGGCACTGAAGCTTTCTTT CASSPGGTEAFF
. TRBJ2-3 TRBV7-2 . TGTGCCAGCAGCTCCCGGACAATGGGGACAGATACGCAGTATTTT CASSSRTMGTDTQYF
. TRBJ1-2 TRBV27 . TGTGCCAGCAGGTCCAGGGGAGATGGCTACACCTTC CASRSRGDGYTF
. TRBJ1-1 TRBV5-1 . TGCGCCAGCAGCTTGGTGACAGATCTTGAAGCTTTCTTT CASSLVTDLEAFF
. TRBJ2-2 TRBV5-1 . TGCGCCAGCAGGACCTACTGGGGGCTCCTAAACACCGGGGAGCTGTTTTTT CASRTYWGLLNTGELFF
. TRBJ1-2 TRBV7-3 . TGTGCCAGCGCCGTCACCGCGGCAGGGGATGGCTACACCTTC CASAVTAAGDGYTF
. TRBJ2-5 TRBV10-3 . TGTGCCATCAGTGAGATCGATACGCTTAAAGAGACCCAGTACTTC CAISEIDTLKETQYF
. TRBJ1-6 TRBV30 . TGTGCTGCTACCATGCAGGGACCTAATTCACCCCTCCACTTT CAATMQGPNSPLHF
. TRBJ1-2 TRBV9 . TGTGCCAGCAGCGACGGTGTTGGCTATGGCTACACCTTC CASSDGVGYGYTF
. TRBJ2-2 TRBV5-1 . TGCGCCAGCAGCTTGGATGTACAGGGCCGGACCGGGGAGCTGTTTTTT CASSLDVQGRTGELFF